These 27 T cell receptor beta chains were sequenced from one sample in a study of radiotherapy plus CTLA-4 blockade in lung cancer. Profiled with immunoSEQ multiplex PCR; TCRdb holds only in-frame clones, not every one. The top ten hold approximately 0.8% of the sample, which has 70,000 to 90,000 clones, 70% to 85% seen once. Sequences were derived from peripheral blood, sampled from a patient treated with radiotherapy plus ipilimumab. The source of these receptors is a human donor with non-small cell lung cancer who had stable disease on radiotherapy plus ipilimumab.

The chain has TRBV7-3 and TRBJ2-3; D is possibly TRBD1 or TRBD2 (5 bases each). Trimming took off 1 base at V and 4 bases at J, with 12 bases between the two ends. The length of the CDR3 is 15 residues. Germline loops: CDR1 SGHTA, CDR2 FQGTGA. CDR3 sequence reads: CASSLSGQGSDTQYF. CDR3 sequence (DNA): TGTGCCAGCAGCTTAAGCGGGCAGGGATCAGATACGCAGTATTTT.

The chain employs TRBV12-5 and TRBJ1-2, with 7 positions matching TRBD1. V trimming: 0 bases; J trimming: 3 bases; junction bases outside the gene matches: 7. CDR1 LGHNT and CDR2 FRNRAP come from the germline V gene. The CDR3 loop spans 16 amino acids. The CDR3 DNA reads as TGTGCTAGTGGTTTGGTACAAGGGGGCGTCGACTATGGCTACACCTTC. Translating it yields CASGLVQGGVDYGYTF.

This rearrangement joins TRBV27 to TRBJ1-5; D is perhaps TRBD1 (6 bases). This CDR3 spans 13 amino acids. With 2 bases removed from V and 9 bases from J, the gap between germline ends came to 11 bases. Germline CDR1 and CDR2: MNHEY and SMNVEV (reference sequence). CDR3 DNA: TGTGCCAGCAGTTTAATGACAGGCCGGCCCCAGCATTTT. It codes for CASSLMTGRPQHF.

The chain is built from TRBV20-1 and TRBJ2-1, with 8 bases aligning to TRBD2. The CDR3 is made up of 11 amino acids. Losses at the gene ends were 3 bases for V and 13 bases for J; bases not matched to a gene: 5. CDR1 is DFQATT, CDR2 SNEGSKA, per germline (reference sequence). The CDR3 loop reads CSASSGTQQFF. In DNA form, the CDR3 reads TGCAGTGCTAGTAGCGGGACTCAACAGTTCTTC.

V usage is TRBV6-6 and J usage is TRBJ1-1; TRBD1 aligns across 11 bases. The ends lost 4 bases at V and 6 bases at J; junction bases unmatched: 4. This CDR3 is 14 amino acids long. The V gene's germline CDR1 is MNHNY and CDR2 SVGAGI (reference sequence). The CDR3 nucleotides read TGTGCCAGCAGTTGGACAGGGGGCACGGCTGAAGCTTTCTTT. Encoded protein: CASSWTGGTAEAFF.

The J gene is TRBJ2-7, the V gene TRBV27, with TRBD1 as a possible D gene (5 bases). V was clipped by 5 bases and J by 2 bases, with 13 bases between them. Per the germline V gene, CDR1 is MNHEY and CDR2 is SMNVEV (reference sequence). The CDR3 extends over 14 amino acids. For the CDR3, the DNA is TGTGCCAGCAGTCTTCAGGGTATCCCCTACGAGCAGTACTTC. Translation gives CASSLQGIPYEQYF.

J is TRBJ1-5 and V is TRBV30, with D possibly TRBD1 on 5 matching bases. Germline values: CDR1 GTSNPN, CDR2 SVGIG (reference sequence). This CDR3 has 13 amino acids. The V gene lost 1 base and the J gene lost 5 bases, with 9 bases spanning the gap. CDR3 sequence (DNA): TGTGCCTGGAGTGGGGGGTTGGATCAGCCCCAGCATTTT. Its translation: CAWSGGLDQPQHF.

This chain links TRBV7-8 with TRBJ2-2; no clear D gene. Germline CDR1 SGHVS, CDR2 FQNEAQ. The CDR3 has 16 amino acids. Trimming took 4 bases from V and 0 from J, leaving 12 bases between them. This CDR3 reads CASSYGPDPNTGELFF. For the CDR3, the DNA is TGTGCCAGCAGCTACGGACCCGACCCGAACACCGGGGAGCTGTTTTTT.

CDR3 sequence reads: CARRGTSGAYEQYF. CDR3 bases: TGTGCCAGAAGAGGGACTAGCGGGGCCTACGAGCAGTACTTC. This chain uses TRBV2 with TRBJ2-7; 13 nucleotides align to TRBD2. The CDR3 is made up of 14 amino acids. V shed 9 bases, J shed 2 bases, and the junction held 4 bases outside the gene matches. Germline loops: CDR1 SNHLY, CDR2 FYNNEI.

V is TRBV10-3 and J is TRBJ2-6; TRBD2 might be the D (6 bases). Per germline, CDR1 ENHRY and CDR2 SYGVKD. CDR3 length: 18 amino acids. V gave up 8 bases and J gave up 0 bases, with 20 bases separating them. CDR3 sequence reads: CAILDGGTIISGANVLTF. CDR3 bases: TGTGCCATCTTAGACGGGGGAACTATAATCTCTGGGGCCAACGTCCTGACTTTC.

The CDR3 DNA sequence: TGTGCCATCAGTGACAGCGCCGGGGTGGCTTTCTTT. It encodes CAISDSAGVAFF. The chain joins TRBV10-3 to TRBJ1-1; D is uncertain. V was cut by 3 bases and J by 11 bases, with 13 bases left in between. Germline V lookup: CDR1 ENHRY, CDR2 SYGVKD. The CDR3 length is 12 residues.

V is TRBV28 and J is TRBJ2-6, with TRBD2 identical over 12 bases. Per germline, CDR1 MDHEN and CDR2 SYDVKM. CDR3 length equals 17 residues. Trimming took 8 bases from V and 0 from J; bases not matched to a gene: 5. The CDR3 region is CASRRLAGDSGANVLTF. CDR3 in DNA: TGTGCCAGCCGGAGACTAGCGGGGGACTCTGGGGCCAACGTCCTGACTTTC.

The CDR3 sequence: CASTDRAGEAYGYTF. CDR3 DNA: TGTGCCAGTACGGATAGAGCAGGGGAGGCTTATGGCTACACCTTC. This rearrangement joins TRBV19 to TRBJ1-2; the D gene is possibly TRBD1 (6 bases). CDR3 size: 15 residues. Trimming shortened V by 7 bases and J by 5 bases, and 20 bases separated the two germline ends. The germline V gene encodes CDR1 LNHDA and CDR2 SQIVND (reference sequence).

The chain uses TRBV11-2 and TRBJ1-2; 9 bases line up with TRBD1. Trimming removed 5 bases from V and 4 bases from J; junction bases left unmatched: 2. CDR3 length: 13 residues. Germline V gene sequence: CDR1 SGHAT, CDR2 FQNNGV. The CDR3 nucleotides are TGTGCCAGCAGCCCGGGACAGGGCTATGGCTACACCTTC. Its protein product is CASSPGQGYGYTF.

The chain joins TRBV18 to TRBJ1-6, with 10 bases fitting TRBD1. J lost 10 bases, V lost 6 bases, and 9 bases had no gene match. Germline V lookup: CDR1 KGHSH, CDR2 LQKENI. CDR3 length: 15 amino acids. The CDR3 loop reads CASSHRDRGGSPLHF. The CDR3 bases are TGTGCCAGCTCCCATCGGGACAGGGGTGGGTCACCCCTCCACTTT.

The CDR3 DNA follows: TGTGCCAGCAGTTCGCTGACTAGCGGGAATACCGGGGAGCTGTTTTTT. Amino acid sequence: CASSSLTSGNTGELFF. This chain uses TRBV27 with TRBJ2-2, with 11 nucleotides matching TRBD2. Germline assignment: CDR1 MNHEY and CDR2 SMNVEV (reference sequence). This CDR3 comprises 16 residues. Trimming removed 4 bases from V and 5 bases from J; junction bases left unmatched: 6.

This clone was counted between two and nine times. This rearrangement joins TRBV28 to TRBJ1-3; D ambiguous. The germline gives CDR1 MDHEN, CDR2 SYDVKM. The V end was cut by 7 bases, the J end by 3 bases, with 7 bases between. The CDR3 has 12 amino acids. CDR3 nucleotides: TGTGCCAGCACGGTTGTTGGAAACACCATATATTTT. This codes for CASTVVGNTIYF.

V and J are TRBV7-3 and TRBJ2-5; 11 bases are a match to TRBD2. Germline V gene data show CDR1 as SGHTA and CDR2 as FQGTGA. CDR3 size: 15 residues. V gave up 11 bases and J gave up 3 bases; unmatched junction bases: 11. CDR3 sequence (DNA): TGTGCCTTTACGGGACTAGCGGAGCAAAAAGAGACCCAGTACTTC. It encodes CAFTGLAEQKETQYF.

J is TRBJ1-6 and V is TRBV6-4; D is undetermined. The CDR3 sequence is 16 residues long. V gave up 10 bases and J gave up 6 bases, with 22 bases separating them. CDR1 and CDR2 from the germline V gene are MRHNA and SNTAGT. CDR3 DNA sequence: TGTGCCACCTCACCTCCGACACTATTGGGTAATTCACCCCTCCACTTT. It is translated as CATSPPTLLGNSPLHF.

V gene TRBV5-1 combines with J gene TRBJ1-1; 7 bases line up with TRBD1. Germline CDR1 is SGHRS and CDR2 is YFSETQ. V lost 0 bases and J lost 1; bases outside the gene matches: 6. This CDR3 is built from 16 residues. The CDR3 coding sequence is TGCGCCAGCAGCTTGGGACCTACAGGGGCGAACACTGAAGCTTTCTTT. Encoded protein: CASSLGPTGANTEAFF.

This clone was counted between two and nine times. The V and J genes are TRBV12-5 and TRBJ2-3; 8 bases map to TRBD2. This CDR3 contains 16 residues. The ends lost 6 bases at V and 6 bases at J; junction bases unmatched: 14. From germline, CDR1 is LGHNT and CDR2 FRNRAP. This CDR3 is CASGRGTSGGGDTQYF. CDR3 in DNA: TGTGCTAGTGGCCGAGGCACTAGCGGAGGTGGGGATACGCAGTATTTT.

The CDR3 reads CASSPGRGFTGELFF. CDR3 DNA: TGTGCCAGCAGCCCAGGGCGGGGATTCACCGGGGAGCTGTTTTTT. The rearrangement uses TRBV14 and TRBJ2-2, with TRBD2 as a possible D gene (6 bases). The CDR3 extends over 15 amino acids. The V gene lost 4 bases and the J gene lost 4 bases, with 13 bases spanning the gap. Germline V gives CDR1 SGHDN, CDR2 FVKESK.

Written as DNA, the CDR3 is TGTGCCAGCAGCTTGCCAGGGAGAGATACGCAGTATTTT. Its protein product is CASSLPGRDTQYF. The chain recombines TRBV5-4 with TRBJ2-3, with D possibly called TRBD1 or TRBD2 (5 bases each). The V gene lost 1 base and the J gene lost 5 bases, with 8 bases spanning the gap. This CDR3 region has 13 residues. Germline assignment: CDR1 SGHNT and CDR2 YYREEE (reference sequence). The variable domain in full, with the rest retrieved from reference TRBV5-4 and TRBJ2-3, is ETGVTQSPTHLIKTRGQQVTLRCSSQSGHNTVSWYQQALGQGPQFIFQYYREEENGRGNFPPRFSGLQFPNYSSELNVNALELDDSALYLCASSLPGRDTQYFGPGTRLTVL.

The CDR3 DNA is TGTGCCAGCAGTATACAGGCCTCGGGGGAGCTGTTTTTT. As protein: CASSIQASGELFF. The chain joins TRBV6-1 to TRBJ2-2; D possibly corresponds to TRBD1 (5 bases). Trimming pared 5 bases from V and 8 bases from J, leaving 12 bases between. Germline V lookup: CDR1 MNHNS, CDR2 SASEGT. CDR3 length: 13 residues.

The chain is built from TRBV2 and TRBJ2-3; the D gene could be TRBD1 or TRBD2 (5 bases each). V shed 4 bases and J shed 7 bases, with 15 bases lying between them. Germline V gene lookup returns CDR1 SNHLY and CDR2 FYNNEI. The CDR3 runs 14 residues. CDR3: CASSGWGNRNTQYF. CDR3 DNA sequence: TGTGCCAGCAGTGGATGGGGGAACAGAAATACGCAGTATTTT.

The V gene is TRBV11-3, the J gene TRBJ2-5; D may be TRBD1 or TRBD2 (5 bases each). The length of the CDR3 is 14 residues. The V end was cut by 1 base, the J end by 5 bases, with 11 bases between. In germline, CDR1 is SGHNT, CDR2 YENEEA. The CDR3 coding sequence is TGTGCCAGCAGCTTAGGGCCGGGGACGGAGACCCAGTACTTC. Amino acids: CASSLGPGTETQYF.

The rearrangement joins TRBV7-2 to TRBJ1-2; 8 bases match TRBD1. Germline-derived CDR1 and CDR2 are SGHTA and FQGNSA. Unmatched junction bases numbered 12, after V lost 5 bases and J lost 4 bases. This CDR3 has 16 residues. The CDR3 is CASSQAGTGYIYGYTF. CDR3 bases: TGTGCCAGCAGCCAAGCCGGGACAGGATATATCTATGGCTACACCTTC. The full variable domain, with the rest looked up from reference TRBV7-2 and TRBJ1-2, is GAGVSQSPSNKVTEKGKDVELRCDPISGHTALYWYRQSLGQGLEFLIYFQGNSAPDKSGLPSDRFSAERTGGSVSTLTIQRTQQEDSAVYLCASSQAGTGYIYGYTFGSGTRLTVV.